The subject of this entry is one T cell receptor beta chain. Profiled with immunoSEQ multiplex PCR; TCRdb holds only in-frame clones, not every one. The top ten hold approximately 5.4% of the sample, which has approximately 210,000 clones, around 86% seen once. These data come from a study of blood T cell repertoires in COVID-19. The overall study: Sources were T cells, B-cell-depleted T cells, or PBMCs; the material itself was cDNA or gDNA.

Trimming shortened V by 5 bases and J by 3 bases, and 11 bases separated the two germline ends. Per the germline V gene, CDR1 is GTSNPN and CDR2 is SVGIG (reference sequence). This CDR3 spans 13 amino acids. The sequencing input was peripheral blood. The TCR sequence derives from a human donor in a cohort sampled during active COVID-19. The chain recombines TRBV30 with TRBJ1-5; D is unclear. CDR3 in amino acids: CAWGRQSNQPQHF. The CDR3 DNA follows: TGTGCCTGGGGCCGACAATCCAATCAGCCCCAGCATTTT.